This entry lists 9 T cell receptor beta chains sequenced from one sample in a study of early T cells in non-severe SARS-CoV-2 infection. MiXCR was run by TCRdb on the 5' RACE reads, yielding one entry per CDR3 protein. The top ten hold about 0.59% of the sample, which has some 100,000 distinct CDR3 sequences, under 15% seen once. What was sequenced was whole blood. These receptors were collected from an adult who was a healthcare worker with PCR-confirmed SARS-CoV-2 infection or an uninfected control (not recorded which).

The chain is built from TRBV24-1 and TRBJ2-3; no reliable D call. CDR1 is KGHDR, CDR2 SFDVKD, per germline. The CDR3 extends over 12 amino acids. With 9 bases removed from V and 4 bases from J, the gap between germline ends came to 10 bases. The CDR3 DNA sequence: TGTGCCACCGAAGGCAACCCAGATACGCAGTATTTT. As protein: CATEGNPDTQYF.

A few counts support this clonotype. V and J are TRBV5-1 and TRBJ2-7; no clear D gene. V was shortened by 0 bases and J by 2 bases, with 6 bases between the two germline ends. CDR3 length: 13 residues. CDR1 and CDR2 (germline): SGHRS, YFSETQ. The CDR3 here is CASSLVGTYEQYV. CDR3 sequence (DNA): TGCGCCAGCAGCTTGGTCGGTACCTACGAGCAGTACGTC.

This rearrangement joins TRBV21-1 to TRBJ2-7; TRBD1 reflects the table's D call only, with no check against the DNA. TRBV21-1 is reported as a pseudogene. The CDR3 covers 13 residues. CDR3 in amino acids: CASGSDPLWEQYV. The CDR3 DNA follows: TGTGCCAGCGGGTCGGACCCCCTGTGGGAGCAGTACGTC.

This clonotype was counted only a few times. Here the CDR3 reads CASSLAQTYGYTF. The CDR3 DNA is TGTGCCAGCAGCTTGGCCCAAACCTATGGCTACACCTTC. The chain is built from TRBV5-8 and TRBJ1-2; D unresolved. The CDR3 covers 13 residues. The V end lost 0 bases, the J end lost 4 bases, and 7 bases lay between the germline ends. CDR1 and CDR2 (germline): SGHTS, YDEGEE. The full variable domain, with the rest looked up from reference TRBV5-8 and TRBJ1-2, is EAGVTQSPTHLIKTRGQQATLRCSPISGHTSVYWYQQALGLGLQFLLWYDEGEERNRGNFPPRFSGRQFPNYSSELNVNALELEDSALYLCASSLAQTYGYTFGSGTRLTVV.

This clonotype has only a few counts. The rearrangement uses TRBV6-1 and TRBJ2-5, with 7 bases aligning to TRBD2. Germline V gene data show CDR1 as MNHNS and CDR2 as SASEGT. The CDR3 runs 16 residues. With 6 bases clipped from V and 1 base from J, the junction kept 11 bases outside the gene matches. The CDR3, as DNA: TGTGCCAGCAGGACGAACCCAGCGGGGCCCCAAGAGACCCAGTACTTC. Protein product: CASRTNPAGPQETQYF.

This clonotype was observed at least ten times. CDR3 sequence: CASSPRSSYEQYV. Written as DNA, the CDR3 is TGTGCCAGCAGCCCACGGAGCTCCTACGAGCAGTACGTC. V usage is TRBV7-9 and J usage is TRBJ2-7; no reliable D call. CDR3 length: 13 residues. The ends were cut back, 5 bases at V and 0 bases at J, with 8 bases in the middle. The V gene's germline CDR1 is SEHNR and CDR2 FQNEAQ (reference sequence).

This clonotype has a count of ten or more. The V and J genes are TRBV21-1 and TRBJ2-7; the table's D call of TRBD1 was not tested on the DNA. TRBV21-1 has pseudogene status. The CDR3 has 16 amino acids. The chain's CDR3 is CASSIPGQDRDYEQYV. CDR3 sequence (DNA): TGTGCCAGCAGTATCCCGGGACAAGACCGAGACTACGAGCAGTACGTC.

This clonotype was found a few times. The genes are TRBV7-6 and TRBJ2-7; D not resolved. CDR1 and CDR2 (germline): SGHVS, FNYEAQ. This CDR3 is 14 amino acids long. V lost 5 bases and J 0 bases, leaving 11 bases between the germline ends. The CDR3 sequence: CASSLTRYSYEQYF. The DNA for the CDR3 is TGTGCCAGCAGCCTAACCCGCTACTCCTACGAGCAGTACTTC.

Remarks on this clonotype: One junction end disagrees with the germline gene, perhaps due to a read error. The rearrangement links TRBV3-1 to TRBJ2-3; D is uncertain. The CDR3 runs to 14 residues. Germline loops: CDR1 LGHDT, CDR2 YNNKEL (reference sequence). CDR3 DNA: TGTGCCAGCAGCCGGACCCCGAGCACAGAAACGCAGTATTTT. Its translation: CASSRTPSTETQYF.